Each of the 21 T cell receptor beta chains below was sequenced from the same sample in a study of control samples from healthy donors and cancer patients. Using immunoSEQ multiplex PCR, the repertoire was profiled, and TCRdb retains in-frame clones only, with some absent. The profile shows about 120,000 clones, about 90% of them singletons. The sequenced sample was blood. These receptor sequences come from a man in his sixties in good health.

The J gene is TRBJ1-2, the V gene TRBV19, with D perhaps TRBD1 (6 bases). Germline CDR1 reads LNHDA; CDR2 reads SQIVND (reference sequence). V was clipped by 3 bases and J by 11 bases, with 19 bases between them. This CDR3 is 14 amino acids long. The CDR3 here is CASSIGPGATAYTF. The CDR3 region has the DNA TGTGCCAGTAGTATCGGTCCGGGGGCGACAGCGTACACCTTC. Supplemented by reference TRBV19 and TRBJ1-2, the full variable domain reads DGGITQSPKYLFRKEGQNVTLSCEQNLNHDAMYWYRQDPGQGLRLIYYSQIVNDFQKGDIAEGYSVSREKKESFPLTVTSAQKNPTAFYLCASSIGPGATAYTFGSGTRLTVV.

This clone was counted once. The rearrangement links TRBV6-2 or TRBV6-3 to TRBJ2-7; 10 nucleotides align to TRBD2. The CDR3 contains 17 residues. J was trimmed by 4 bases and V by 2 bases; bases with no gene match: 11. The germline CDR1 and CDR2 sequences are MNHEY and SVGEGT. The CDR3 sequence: CASSYGDASGGNYEQYF. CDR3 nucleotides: TGTGCCAGCAGTTACGGTGACGCTAGCGGGGGAAATTACGAGCAGTACTTC.

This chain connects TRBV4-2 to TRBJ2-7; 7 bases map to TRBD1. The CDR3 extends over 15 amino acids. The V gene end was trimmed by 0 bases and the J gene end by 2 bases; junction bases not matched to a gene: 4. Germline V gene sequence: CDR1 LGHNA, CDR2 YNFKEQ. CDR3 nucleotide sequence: TGTGCCAGCAGCCAAGACGGGACAGACCCCTACGAGCAGTACTTC. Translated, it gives CASSQDGTDPYEQYF.

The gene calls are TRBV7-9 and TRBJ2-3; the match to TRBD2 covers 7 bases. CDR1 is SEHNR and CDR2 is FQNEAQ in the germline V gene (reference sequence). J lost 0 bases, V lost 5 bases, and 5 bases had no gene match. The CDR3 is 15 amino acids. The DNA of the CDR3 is TGTGCCAGCAGCGCCAGCGGGGTTAGCACAGATACGCAGTATTTT. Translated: CASSASGVSTDTQYF.

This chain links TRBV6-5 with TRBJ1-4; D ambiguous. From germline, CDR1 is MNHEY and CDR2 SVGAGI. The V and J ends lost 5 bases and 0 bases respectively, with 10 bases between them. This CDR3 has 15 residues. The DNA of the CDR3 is TGTGCCAGCAGTCCCTCATCCGCAACTAATGAAAAACTGTTTTTT. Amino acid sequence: CASSPSSATNEKLFF.

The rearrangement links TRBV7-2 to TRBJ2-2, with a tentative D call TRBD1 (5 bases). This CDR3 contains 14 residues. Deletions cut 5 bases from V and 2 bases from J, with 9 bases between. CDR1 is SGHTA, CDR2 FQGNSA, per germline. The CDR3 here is CASSPQGNTGELFF. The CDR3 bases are TGTGCCAGCAGCCCCCAGGGCAACACCGGGGAGCTGTTTTTT.

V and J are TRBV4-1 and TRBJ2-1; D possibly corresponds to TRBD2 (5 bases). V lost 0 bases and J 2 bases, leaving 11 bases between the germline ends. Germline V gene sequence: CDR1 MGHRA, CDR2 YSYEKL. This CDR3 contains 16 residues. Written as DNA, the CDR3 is TGCGCCAGCAGCCAAGATCCCAGCGGTGCCTACAATGAGCAGTTCTTC. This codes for CASSQDPSGAYNEQFF.

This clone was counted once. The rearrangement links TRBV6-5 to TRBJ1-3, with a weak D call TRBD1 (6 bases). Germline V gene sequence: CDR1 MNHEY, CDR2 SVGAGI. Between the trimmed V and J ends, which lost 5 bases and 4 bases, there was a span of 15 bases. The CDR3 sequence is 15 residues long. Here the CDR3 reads CASSSNRVEGNTIYF. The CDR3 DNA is TGTGCCAGCAGTAGCAACAGGGTGGAGGGAAACACCATATATTTT.

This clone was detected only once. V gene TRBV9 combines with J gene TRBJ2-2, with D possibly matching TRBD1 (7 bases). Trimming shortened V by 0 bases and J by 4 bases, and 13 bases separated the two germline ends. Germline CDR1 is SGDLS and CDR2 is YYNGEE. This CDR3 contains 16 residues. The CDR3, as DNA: TGTGCCAGCAGCGTAGGCGGGACAGCCATCACCGGGGAGCTGTTTTTT. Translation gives CASSVGGTAITGELFF.

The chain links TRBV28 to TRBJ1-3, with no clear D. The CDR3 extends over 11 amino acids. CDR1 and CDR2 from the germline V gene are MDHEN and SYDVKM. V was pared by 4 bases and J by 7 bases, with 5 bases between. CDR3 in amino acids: CASSYGNTIYF. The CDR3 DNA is TGTGCCAGCAGTTACGGTAACACCATATATTTT.

In DNA form, the CDR3 reads TGTGCCAGCAGCCCACCAGCCCTTGGGTTAATGGACTATGGCTACACCTTC. As protein: CASSPPALGLMDYGYTF. V and J are TRBV28 and TRBJ1-2; D ambiguous. From germline, CDR1 is MDHEN and CDR2 SYDVKM. The V end lost 6 bases, the J end lost 3 bases, and 23 bases lay between the germline ends. This CDR3 region has 17 residues.

As DNA, the CDR3 is TGTGCCAGCCGGACAGAGCGGGGGGGATTAGGCGAGCAGTACTTC. As protein: CASRTERGGLGEQYF. The J gene is TRBJ2-7, the V gene TRBV7-2; 10 bases align to TRBD2. V trimming: 8 bases; J trimming: 6 bases; junction bases outside the gene matches: 13. CDR1 is SGHTA, CDR2 FQGNSA, per germline. The CDR3 covers 15 residues.

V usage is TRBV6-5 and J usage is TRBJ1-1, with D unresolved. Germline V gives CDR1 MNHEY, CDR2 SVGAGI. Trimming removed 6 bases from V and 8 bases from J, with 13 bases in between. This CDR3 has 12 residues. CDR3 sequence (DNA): TGTGCCAGCAGACACAGATTAACGGAAGCTTTCTTT. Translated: CASRHRLTEAFF.

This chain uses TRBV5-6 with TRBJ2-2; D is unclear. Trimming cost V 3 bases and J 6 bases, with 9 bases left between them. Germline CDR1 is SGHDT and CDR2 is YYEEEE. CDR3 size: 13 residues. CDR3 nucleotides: TGTGCCAGCAGCTCGGGTAGGTCCGGGGAGCTGTTTTTT. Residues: CASSSGRSGELFF.

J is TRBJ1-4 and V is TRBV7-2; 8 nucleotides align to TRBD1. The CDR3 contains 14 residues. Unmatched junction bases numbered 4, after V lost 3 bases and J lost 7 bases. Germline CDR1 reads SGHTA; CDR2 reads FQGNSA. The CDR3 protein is CASSLQGASEKLFF. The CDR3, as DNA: TGTGCCAGCAGCTTGCAGGGGGCTAGTGAAAAACTGTTTTTT.

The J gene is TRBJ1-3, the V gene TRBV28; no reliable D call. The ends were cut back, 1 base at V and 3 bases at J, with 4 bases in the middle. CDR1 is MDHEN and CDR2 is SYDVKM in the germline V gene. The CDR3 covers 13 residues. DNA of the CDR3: TGTGCCAGCAGTTTATTTGGTGGAAACACCATATATTTT. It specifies CASSLFGGNTIYF. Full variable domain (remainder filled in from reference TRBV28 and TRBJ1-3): DVKVTQSSRYLVKRTGEKVFLECVQDMDHENMFWYRQDPGLGLRLIYFSYDVKMKEKGDIPEGYSVSREKKERFSLILESASTNQTSMYLCASSLFGGNTIYFGEGSWLTVV.

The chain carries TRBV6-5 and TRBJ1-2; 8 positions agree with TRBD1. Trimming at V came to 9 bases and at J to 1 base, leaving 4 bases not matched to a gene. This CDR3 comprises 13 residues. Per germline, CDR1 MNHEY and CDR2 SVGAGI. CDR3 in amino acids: CASWDRFNYGYTF. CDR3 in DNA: TGTGCCAGTTGGGACAGGTTTAACTATGGCTACACCTTC.

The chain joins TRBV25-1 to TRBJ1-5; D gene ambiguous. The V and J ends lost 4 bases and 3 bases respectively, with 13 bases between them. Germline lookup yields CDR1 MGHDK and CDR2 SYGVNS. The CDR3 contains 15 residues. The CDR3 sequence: CASSVQEGDNQPQHF. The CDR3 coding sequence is TGTGCCAGCAGTGTGCAGGAGGGCGACAATCAGCCCCAGCATTTT.

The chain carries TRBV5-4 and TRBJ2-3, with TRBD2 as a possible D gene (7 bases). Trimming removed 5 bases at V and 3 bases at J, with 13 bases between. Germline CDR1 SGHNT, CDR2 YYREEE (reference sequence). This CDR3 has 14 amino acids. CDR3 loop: CASSSGGWTDTQYF. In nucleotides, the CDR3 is TGTGCCAGCAGTTCGGGGGGCTGGACAGATACGCAGTATTTT.

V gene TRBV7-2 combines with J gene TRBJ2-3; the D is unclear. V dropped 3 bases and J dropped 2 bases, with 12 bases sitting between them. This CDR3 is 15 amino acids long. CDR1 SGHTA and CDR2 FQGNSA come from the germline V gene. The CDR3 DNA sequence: TGTGCCAGCAGCTTTTCCCCATTGGACACAGATACGCAGTATTTT. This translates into CASSFSPLDTDTQYF.

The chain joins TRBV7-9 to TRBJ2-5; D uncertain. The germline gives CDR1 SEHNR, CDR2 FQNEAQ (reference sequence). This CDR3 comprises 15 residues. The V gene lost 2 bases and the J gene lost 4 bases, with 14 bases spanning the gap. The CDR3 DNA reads TGTGCCAGCAGCTTATCCAGGTCTCCAGGAGAGACCCAGTACTTC. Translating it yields CASSLSRSPGETQYF.